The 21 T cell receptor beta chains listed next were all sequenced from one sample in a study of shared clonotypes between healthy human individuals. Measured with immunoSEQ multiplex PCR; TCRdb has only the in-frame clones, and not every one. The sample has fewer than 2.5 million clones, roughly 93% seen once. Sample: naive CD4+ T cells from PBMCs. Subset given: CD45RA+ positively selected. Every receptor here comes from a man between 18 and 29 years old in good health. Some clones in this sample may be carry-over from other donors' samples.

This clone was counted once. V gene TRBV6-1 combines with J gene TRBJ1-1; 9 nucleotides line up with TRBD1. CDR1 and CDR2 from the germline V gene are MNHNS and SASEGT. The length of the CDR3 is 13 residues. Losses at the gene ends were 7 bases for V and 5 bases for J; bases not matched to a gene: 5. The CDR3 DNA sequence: TGTGCCAGCATCGGGACAGGGTGGACTGAAGCTTTCTTT. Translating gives CASIGTGWTEAFF.

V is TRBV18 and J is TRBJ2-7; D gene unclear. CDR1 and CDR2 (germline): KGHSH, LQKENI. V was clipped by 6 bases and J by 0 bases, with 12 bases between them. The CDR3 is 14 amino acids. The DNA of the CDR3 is TGTGCCAGCTCCCCTTTGACATTCTCCTACGAGCAGTACTTC. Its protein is CASSPLTFSYEQYF.

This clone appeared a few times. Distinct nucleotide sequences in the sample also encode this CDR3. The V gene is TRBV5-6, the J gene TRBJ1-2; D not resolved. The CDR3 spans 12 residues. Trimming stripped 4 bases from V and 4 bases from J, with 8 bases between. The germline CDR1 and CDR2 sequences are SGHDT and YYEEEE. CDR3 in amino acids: CASSPGSYGYTF. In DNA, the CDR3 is TGTGCCAGCAGCCCGGGATCCTATGGCTACACCTTC.

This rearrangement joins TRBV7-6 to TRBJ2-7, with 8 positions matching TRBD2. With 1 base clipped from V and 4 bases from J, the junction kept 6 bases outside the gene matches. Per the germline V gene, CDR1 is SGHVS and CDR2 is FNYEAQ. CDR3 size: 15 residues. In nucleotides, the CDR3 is TGTGCCAGCAGCTTAGGAGTAGCGGGATGGTACGAGCAGTACTTC. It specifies CASSLGVAGWYEQYF.

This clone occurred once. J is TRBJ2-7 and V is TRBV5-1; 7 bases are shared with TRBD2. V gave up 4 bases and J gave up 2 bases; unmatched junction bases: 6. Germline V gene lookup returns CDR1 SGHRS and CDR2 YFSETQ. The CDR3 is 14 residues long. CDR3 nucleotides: TGCGCCAGCAGCAAAACTAGCGCAACCTACGAGCAGTACTTC. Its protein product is CASSKTSATYEQYF.

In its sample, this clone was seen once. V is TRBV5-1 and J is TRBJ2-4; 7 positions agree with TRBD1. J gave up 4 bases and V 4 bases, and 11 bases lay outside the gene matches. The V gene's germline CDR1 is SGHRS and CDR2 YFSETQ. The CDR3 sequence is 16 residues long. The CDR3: CASSKLIRDSKNIQYF. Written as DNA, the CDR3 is TGCGCCAGCAGCAAATTAATCCGGGACAGTAAAAACATTCAGTACTTC.

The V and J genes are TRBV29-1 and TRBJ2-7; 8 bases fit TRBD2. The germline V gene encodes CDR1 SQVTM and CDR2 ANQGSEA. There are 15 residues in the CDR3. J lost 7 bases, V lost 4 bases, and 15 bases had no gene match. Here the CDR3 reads CSVVRAAGGGVEQYF. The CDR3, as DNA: TGCAGCGTTGTTAGGGCTGCGGGAGGAGGCGTGGAGCAGTACTTC.

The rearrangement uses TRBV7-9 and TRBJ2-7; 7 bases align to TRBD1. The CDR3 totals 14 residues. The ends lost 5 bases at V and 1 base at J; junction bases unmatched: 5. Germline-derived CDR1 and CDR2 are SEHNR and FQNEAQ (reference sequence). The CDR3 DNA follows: TGTGCCAGCAGCAACCGGGACAGATCCTACGAGCAGTACTTC. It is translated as CASSNRDRSYEQYF. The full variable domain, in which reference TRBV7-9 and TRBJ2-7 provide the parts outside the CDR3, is DTGVSQNPRHKITKRGQNVTFRCDPISEHNRLYWYRQTLGQGPEFLTYFQNEAQLEKSRLLSDRFSAERPKGSFSTLEIQRTEQGDSAMYLCASSNRDRSYEQYFGPGTRLTVT.

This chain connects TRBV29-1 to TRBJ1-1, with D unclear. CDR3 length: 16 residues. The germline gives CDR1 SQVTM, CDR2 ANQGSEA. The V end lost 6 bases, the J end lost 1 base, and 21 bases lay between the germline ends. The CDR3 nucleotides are TGCAGCGTCGCCCTTCGGGCACCGTCCAAGAACACTGAAGCTTTCTTT. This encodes CSVALRAPSKNTEAFF.

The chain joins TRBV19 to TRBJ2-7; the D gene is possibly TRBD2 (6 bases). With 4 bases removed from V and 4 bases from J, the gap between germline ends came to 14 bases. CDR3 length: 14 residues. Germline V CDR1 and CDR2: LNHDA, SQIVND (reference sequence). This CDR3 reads CASSKRRDFYEQYF. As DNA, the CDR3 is TGTGCCAGTAGTAAACGCCGGGACTTTTACGAGCAGTACTTC.

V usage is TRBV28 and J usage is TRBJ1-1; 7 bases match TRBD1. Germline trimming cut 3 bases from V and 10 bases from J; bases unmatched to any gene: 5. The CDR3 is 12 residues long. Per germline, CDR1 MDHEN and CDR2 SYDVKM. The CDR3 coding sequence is TGTGCCAGCAGTTTTGGGTCAGGGGGAGCTTTCTTT. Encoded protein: CASSFGSGGAFF.

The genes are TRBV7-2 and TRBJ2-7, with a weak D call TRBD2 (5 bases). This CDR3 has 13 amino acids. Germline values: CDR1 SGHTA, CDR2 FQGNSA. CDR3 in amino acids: CATSSGPGYEQYF. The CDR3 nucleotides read TGTGCTACCTCGAGCGGCCCCGGCTACGAGCAGTACTTC.

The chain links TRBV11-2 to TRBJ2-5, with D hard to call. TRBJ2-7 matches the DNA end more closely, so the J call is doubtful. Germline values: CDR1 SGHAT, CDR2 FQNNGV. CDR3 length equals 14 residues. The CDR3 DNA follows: TGTGCCAGCAGCTTAGTTTGGACCCCCTACGAGCAGTACTTC. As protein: CASSLVWTPYEQYF.

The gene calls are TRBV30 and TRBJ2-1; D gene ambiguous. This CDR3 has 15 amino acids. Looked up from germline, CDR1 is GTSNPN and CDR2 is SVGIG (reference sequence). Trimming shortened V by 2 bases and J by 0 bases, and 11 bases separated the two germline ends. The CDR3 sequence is CAWSPRLRSYNEQFF. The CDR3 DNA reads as TGTGCCTGGAGTCCCCGGCTCCGCTCCTACAATGAGCAGTTCTTC.

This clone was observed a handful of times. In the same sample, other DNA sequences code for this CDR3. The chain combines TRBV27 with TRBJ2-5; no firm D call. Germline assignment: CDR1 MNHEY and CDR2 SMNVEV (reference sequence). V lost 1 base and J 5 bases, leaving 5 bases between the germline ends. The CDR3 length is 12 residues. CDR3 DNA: TGTGCCAGCAGTTTATTGGGGGAGACCCAGTACTTC. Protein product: CASSLLGETQYF.

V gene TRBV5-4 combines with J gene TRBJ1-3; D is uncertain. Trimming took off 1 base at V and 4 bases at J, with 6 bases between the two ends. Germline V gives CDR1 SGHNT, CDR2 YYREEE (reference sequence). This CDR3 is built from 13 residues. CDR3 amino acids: CASSLSVGNTIYF. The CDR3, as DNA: TGTGCCAGCAGCTTGTCGGTCGGAAACACCATATATTTT.

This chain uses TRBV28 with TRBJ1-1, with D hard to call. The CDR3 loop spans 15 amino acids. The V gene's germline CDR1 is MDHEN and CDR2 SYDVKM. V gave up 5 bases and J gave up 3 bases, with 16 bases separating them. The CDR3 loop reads CASSLTRPLYTEAFF. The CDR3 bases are TGTGCCAGCAGTCTTACACGACCCCTCTACACTGAAGCTTTCTTT.

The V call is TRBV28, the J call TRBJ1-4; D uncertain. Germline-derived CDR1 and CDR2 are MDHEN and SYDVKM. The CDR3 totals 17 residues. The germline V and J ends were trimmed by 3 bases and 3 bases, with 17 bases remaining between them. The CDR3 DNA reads TGTGCCAGCAGTTTTTTGCGGGGAGGGCAGGCTAATGAAAAACTGTTTTTT. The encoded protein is CASSFLRGGQANEKLFF.

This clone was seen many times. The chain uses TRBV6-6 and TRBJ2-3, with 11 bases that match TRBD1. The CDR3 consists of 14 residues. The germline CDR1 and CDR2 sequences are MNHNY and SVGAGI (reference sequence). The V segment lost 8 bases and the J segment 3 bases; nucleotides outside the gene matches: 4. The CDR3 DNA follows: TGTGCCAGCGCTAGGGACAGGGGGACAGATACGCAGTATTTT. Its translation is CASARDRGTDTQYF.

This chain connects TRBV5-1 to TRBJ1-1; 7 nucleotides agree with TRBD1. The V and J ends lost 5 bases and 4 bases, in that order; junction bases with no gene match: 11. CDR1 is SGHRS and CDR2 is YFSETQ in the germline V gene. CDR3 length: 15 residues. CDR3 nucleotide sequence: TGCGCCAGCAGTGGGCAGGGGGTGGTAGGCACTGAAGCTTTCTTT. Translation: CASSGQGVVGTEAFF.

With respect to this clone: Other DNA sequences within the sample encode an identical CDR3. CDR3 residues: CASSLGTVTDTQYF. CDR3 nucleotides: TGCGCCAGCAGCCTCGGGACAGTTACAGATACGCAGTATTTT. This chain uses TRBV5-1 with TRBJ2-3; 7 bases align to TRBD1. The germline gives CDR1 SGHRS, CDR2 YFSETQ. The CDR3 totals 14 residues. Unmatched junction bases numbered 5, after V lost 4 bases and J lost 3 bases.